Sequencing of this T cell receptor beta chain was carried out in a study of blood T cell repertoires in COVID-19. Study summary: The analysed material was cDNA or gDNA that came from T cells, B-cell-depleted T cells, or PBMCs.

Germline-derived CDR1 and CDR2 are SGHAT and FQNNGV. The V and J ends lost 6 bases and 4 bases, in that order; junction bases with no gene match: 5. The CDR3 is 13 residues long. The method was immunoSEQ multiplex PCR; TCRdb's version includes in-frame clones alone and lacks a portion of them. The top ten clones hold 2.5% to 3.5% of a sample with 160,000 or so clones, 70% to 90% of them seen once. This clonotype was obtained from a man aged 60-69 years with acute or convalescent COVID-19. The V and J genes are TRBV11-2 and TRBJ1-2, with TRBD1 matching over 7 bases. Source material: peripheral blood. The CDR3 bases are TGTGCCAGCAGTAGGGGACAGCTCTATGGCTACACCTTC. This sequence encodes CASSRGQLYGYTF.